The 8 T cell receptor beta chains reported below all come from one sample, sequenced in a study of Graves' ophthalmopathy and Graves' hyperthyroidism. TCR beta CDR3 regions were amplified from RNA transcripts. RT-PCR in the first round used HTBI primers; a second-round multiplex PCR followed. MiXCR was run by TCRdb on the multiplex PCR reads, yielding one entry per CDR3 protein. There are under 400,000 distinct CDR3 sequences in the sample; 15% to 20% occur only once, and roughly 12% lies in the top ten. Sequencing was done on a sample of peripheral blood. These receptors all stem from an adult man with Graves' ophthalmopathy.

This clonotype was seen at least ten times. J is TRBJ1-5 and V is TRBV11-2; D may be TRBD1 (5 bases). Trimming took 4 bases from V and 1 from J, leaving 14 bases between them. Germline assignment: CDR1 SGHAT and CDR2 FQNNGV. This CDR3 contains 16 residues. As DNA, the CDR3 is TGTGCCAGCAGCTCTGGGGGGAGGGCCAGCAATCAGCCCCAGCATTTT. Its translation is CASSSGGRASNQPQHF.

The rearrangement uses TRBV11-2 and TRBJ2-2; D is unresolved. Between the trimmed V and J ends, which lost 5 bases and 4 bases, there was a span of 8 bases. The CDR3 totals 13 residues. The germline V gene has CDR1 SGHAT and CDR2 FQNNGV. CDR3 loop: CASSPYLTGELFF. The DNA for the CDR3 is TGTGCCAGCAGCCCCTACCTCACCGGGGAGCTGTTTTTT.

The sample holds many counts of this clonotype. The chain employs TRBV5-1 and TRBJ2-7, with D perhaps being TRBD1 or TRBD2 (6 bases each). The germline V and J ends were trimmed by 7 bases and 4 bases, with 18 bases remaining between them. CDR1 is SGHRS and CDR2 is YFSETQ in the germline V gene. CDR3 length: 14 residues. Written as DNA, the CDR3 is TGCGCCAGCTTCCCAGGAGGGGGGAGATACGAGCAGTACTTC. Translated: CASFPGGGRYEQYF.

This clonotype was counted many times. The chain carries TRBV3-1 and TRBJ2-7; D remains ambiguous. The V gene lost 7 bases and the J gene lost 5 bases, with 3 bases spanning the gap. CDR3 size: 9 residues. Germline CDR1 and CDR2: LGHDT and YNNKEL (reference sequence). CDR3 amino acids: CASIHEQYF. The CDR3 DNA follows: TGTGCCAGCATCCACGAGCAGTACTTC.

This clonotype was observed at least ten times. V usage is TRBV10-2 and J usage is TRBJ2-2, with TRBD1 as a possible D gene (6 bases). This CDR3 is 14 amino acids long. V lost 3 bases to trimming and J lost 1 base, with 6 bases between them. CDR1 and CDR2 (germline): WSHSY, SAAADI. The CDR3 region is CASSEQGNTGELFF. The CDR3 DNA reads TGCGCCAGCAGTGAACAGGGGAACACCGGGGAGCTGTTTTTT.

On this clonotype: This may come from a read error, since a much larger clone is one base off. This chain connects TRBV20-1 to TRBJ2-5, with D unclear. The CDR3 runs 12 residues. Trimming stripped 3 bases from V and 1 base from J, with 6 bases between. The V gene's germline CDR1 is DFQATT and CDR2 SNEGSKA (reference sequence). The CDR3: CSASVFQETQYF. CDR3 nucleotides: TGCAGTGCTAGCGTCTTCCAAGAGACCCAGTACTTC.

This chain connects TRBV27 to TRBJ2-7; 8 nucleotides line up with TRBD1. Germline V gives CDR1 MNHEY, CDR2 SMNVEV (reference sequence). The V gene end was trimmed by 6 bases and the J gene end by 4 bases; junction bases not matched to a gene: 5. The CDR3 sequence is 13 residues long. CDR3 nucleotide sequence: TGTGCCAGCAGATCCTGGACAGGGTACGAGCAGTACTTC. It encodes CASRSWTGYEQYF.

Concerning this clonotype: One base away lies a much larger clone, so this may be a sequencing read error. This is likely a read error, given that the CDR3 carries no conserved phenylalanine or tryptophan at its end. The chain combines TRBV30 with TRBJ2-2; D might be TRBD1 or TRBD2, each matching 6 bases. Germline CDR1 is GTSNPN and CDR2 is SVGIG (reference sequence). V lost 2 bases to trimming and J lost 5 bases, with 21 bases between them. The CDR3 is 17 residues long. This chain's CDR3 is CAWSPLWGDTTTGELFL. Written as DNA, the CDR3 is TGTGCCTGGAGTCCCCTCTGGGGGGACACCACGACCGGGGAGCTGTTTCTT.